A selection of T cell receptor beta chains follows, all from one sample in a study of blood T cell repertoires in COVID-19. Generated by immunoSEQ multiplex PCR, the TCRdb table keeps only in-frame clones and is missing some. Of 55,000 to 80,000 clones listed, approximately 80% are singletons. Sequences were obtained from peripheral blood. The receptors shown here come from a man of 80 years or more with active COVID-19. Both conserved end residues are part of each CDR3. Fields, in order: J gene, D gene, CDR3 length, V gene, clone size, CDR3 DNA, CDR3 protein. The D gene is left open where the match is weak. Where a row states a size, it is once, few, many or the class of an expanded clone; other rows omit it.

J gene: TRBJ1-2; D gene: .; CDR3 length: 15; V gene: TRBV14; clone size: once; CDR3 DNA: TGTGCCAGCAGCAAAGGAAGCCAGGGATTGTATGGCTACACCTTC; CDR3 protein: CASSKGSQGLYGYTF
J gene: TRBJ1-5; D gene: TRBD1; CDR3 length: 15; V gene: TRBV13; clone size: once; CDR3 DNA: TGTGCCAGCAGCCGCACAGGGGATGGCAATCAGCCCCAGCATTTT; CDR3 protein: CASSRTGDGNQPQHF
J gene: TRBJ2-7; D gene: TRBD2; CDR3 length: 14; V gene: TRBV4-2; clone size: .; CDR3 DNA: TGTGCCAGCGCCCGACTAGCGGACACCTACGAGCAGTACTTC; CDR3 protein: CASARLADTYEQYF
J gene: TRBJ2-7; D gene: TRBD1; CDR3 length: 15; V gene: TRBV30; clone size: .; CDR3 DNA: TGTGCCGGAGCGCCCCGGGACAGGAGACATTACGAGCAGTACTTC; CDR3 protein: CAGAPRDRRHYEQYF
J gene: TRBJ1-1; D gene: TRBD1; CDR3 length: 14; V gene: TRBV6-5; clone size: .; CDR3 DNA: TGTGCCAGCATGAGTACGGCAGGGGGCACTGAAGCTTTCTTT; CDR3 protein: CASMSTAGGTEAFF
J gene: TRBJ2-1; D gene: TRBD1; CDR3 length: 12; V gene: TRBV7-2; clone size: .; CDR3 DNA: TGTGCCAGCAGCTTGACAGGGAATGAGCAGTTCTTC; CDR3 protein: CASSLTGNEQFF
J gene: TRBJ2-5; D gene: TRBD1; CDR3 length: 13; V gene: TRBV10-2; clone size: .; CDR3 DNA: TGCGCCAGCAGGGGAGCAGGGGGAGAGACCCAGTACTTC; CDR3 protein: CASRGAGGETQYF
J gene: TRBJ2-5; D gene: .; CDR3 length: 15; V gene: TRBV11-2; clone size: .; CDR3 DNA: TGTGCCAGCAGCTTATCCATCGAGGACCAAGAGACCCAGTACTTC; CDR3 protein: CASSLSIEDQETQYF
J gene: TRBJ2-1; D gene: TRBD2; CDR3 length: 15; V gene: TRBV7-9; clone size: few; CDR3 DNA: TGTGCCAGCAGCTTAGAAGCGGGGCAATACAATGAGCAGTTCTTC; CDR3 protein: CASSLEAGQYNEQFF
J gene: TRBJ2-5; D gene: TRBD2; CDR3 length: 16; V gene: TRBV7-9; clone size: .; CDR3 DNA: TGTGCCAGCAGCATGAGCGGGGGATTCCGTCAAGAGACCCAGTACTTC; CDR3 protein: CASSMSGGFRQETQYF
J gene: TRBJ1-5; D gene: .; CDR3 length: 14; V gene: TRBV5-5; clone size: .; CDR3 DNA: TGTGCCAGCAGCGCCGGACTGATCAATCAGCCCCAGCATTTT; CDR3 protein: CASSAGLINQPQHF
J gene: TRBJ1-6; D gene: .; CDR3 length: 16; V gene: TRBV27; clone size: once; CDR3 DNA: TGTGCCAGCAGTTTATTTTCGCAGGCTAATAATTCACCCCTCCACTTT; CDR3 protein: CASSLFSQANNSPLHF
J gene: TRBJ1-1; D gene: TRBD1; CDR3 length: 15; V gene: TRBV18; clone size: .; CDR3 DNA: TGTGCCAGCTCACCGCGGACAGGGCAGAACACTGAAGCTTTCTTT; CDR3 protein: CASSPRTGQNTEAFF
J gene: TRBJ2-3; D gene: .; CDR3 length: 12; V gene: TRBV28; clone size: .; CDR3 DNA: TGTGCCAGCAGTCCCTCCACTCATACGCAGTATTTT; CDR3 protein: CASSPSTHTQYF
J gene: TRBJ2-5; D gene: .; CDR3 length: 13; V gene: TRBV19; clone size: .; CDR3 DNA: TGTGCCAGTAGTCGGGACGGAGGGGTGACCCAGTACTTC; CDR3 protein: CASSRDGGVTQYF
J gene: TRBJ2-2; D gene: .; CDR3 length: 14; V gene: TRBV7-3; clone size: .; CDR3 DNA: TGTGCCAGCAGCTTTTCAGGGAACTCCGGGGAGCTGTTTTTT; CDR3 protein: CASSFSGNSGELFF
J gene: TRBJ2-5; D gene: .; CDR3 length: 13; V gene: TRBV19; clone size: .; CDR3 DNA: TGTGCCAGTAGTACCGAGACTGGAGAGACCCAGTACTTC; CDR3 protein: CASSTETGETQYF
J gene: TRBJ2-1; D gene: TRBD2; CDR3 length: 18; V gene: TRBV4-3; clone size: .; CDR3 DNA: TGCGCCAGCAGCCGGACTAGCGGGGGGCACGGCTCCTACAATGAGCAGTTCTTC; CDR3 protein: CASSRTSGGHGSYNEQFF
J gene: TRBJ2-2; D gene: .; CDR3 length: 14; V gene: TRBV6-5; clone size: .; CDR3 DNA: TGTGCCAGCAGTTCAGAAATGAACACCGGGGAGCTGTTTTTT; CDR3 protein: CASSSEMNTGELFF
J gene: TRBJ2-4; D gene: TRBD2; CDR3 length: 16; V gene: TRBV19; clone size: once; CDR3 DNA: TGTGCCAGTAGTTCCCGACTAGCGGGGGAACAAAACATTCAGTACTTC; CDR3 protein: CASSSRLAGEQNIQYF
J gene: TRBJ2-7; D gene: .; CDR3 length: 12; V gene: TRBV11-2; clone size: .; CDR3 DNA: TGTGCCTCCCGGCCGGGAAACTACGAGCAGTACTTC; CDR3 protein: CASRPGNYEQYF
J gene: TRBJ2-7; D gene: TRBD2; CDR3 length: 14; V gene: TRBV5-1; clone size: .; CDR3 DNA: TGCGCCAGCAGGAGGACTAGCGGGACCTACGAGCAGTACTTC; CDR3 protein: CASRRTSGTYEQYF
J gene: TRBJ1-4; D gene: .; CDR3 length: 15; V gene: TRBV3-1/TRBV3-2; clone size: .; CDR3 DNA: TGTGCCAGCAGCCAAGAAACAATGTCCAGGGGAAAACTGTTTTTT; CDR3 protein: CASSQETMSRGKLFF
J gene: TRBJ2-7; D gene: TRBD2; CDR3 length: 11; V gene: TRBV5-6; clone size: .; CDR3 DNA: TGTGCCAGCATCCACGGGGAGCGGGACGACTTC; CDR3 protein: CASIHGERDDF
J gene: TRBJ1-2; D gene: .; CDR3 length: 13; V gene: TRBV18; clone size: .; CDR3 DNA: TGTGCCAGCTCACCTGACAACTTCTATGGCTACACCTTC; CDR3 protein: CASSPDNFYGYTF
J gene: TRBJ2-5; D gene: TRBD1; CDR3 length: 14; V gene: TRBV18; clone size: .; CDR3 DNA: TGTGCCAGCTCACCAACAGGGGTCCAAGAGACCCAGTACTTC; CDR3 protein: CASSPTGVQETQYF
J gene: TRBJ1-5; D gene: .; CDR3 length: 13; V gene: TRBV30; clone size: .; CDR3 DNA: TGTGCCTGGAGTGTTAGAAACAATCAGCCCCAGCATTTT; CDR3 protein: CAWSVRNNQPQHF
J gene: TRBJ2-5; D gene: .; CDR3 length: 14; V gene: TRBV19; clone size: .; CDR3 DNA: TGTGCCAGTAGTATCCCAGGGTCCGGGGAGACCCAGTACTTC; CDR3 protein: CASSIPGSGETQYF
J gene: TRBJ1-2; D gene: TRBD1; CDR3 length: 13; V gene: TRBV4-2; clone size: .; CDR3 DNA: TGTGCCAGCAGCCCTGACAGGGTCGGGGGCTACACCTTC; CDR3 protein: CASSPDRVGGYTF
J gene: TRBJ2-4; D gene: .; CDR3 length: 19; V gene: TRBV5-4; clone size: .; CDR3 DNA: TGTGCCAGCAGCAGGGGCCCGGCAGGTATTCAACTAGCCAAAAACATTCAGTACTTC; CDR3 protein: CASSRGPAGIQLAKNIQYF
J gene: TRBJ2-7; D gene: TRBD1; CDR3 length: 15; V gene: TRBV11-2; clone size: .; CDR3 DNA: TGTGCCAGCAGCTCCGGACAGGGGGCCTCCTACGAGCAGTACTTC; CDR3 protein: CASSSGQGASYEQYF
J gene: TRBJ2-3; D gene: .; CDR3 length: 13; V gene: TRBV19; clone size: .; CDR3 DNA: TGTGCCAGTAGCGGGGTAGAGGGGGTAACGCAGTATTTT; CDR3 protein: CASSGVEGVTQYF
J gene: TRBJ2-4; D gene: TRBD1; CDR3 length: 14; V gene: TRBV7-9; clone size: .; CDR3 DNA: TGTGCCAGCAGCCCAAGGGACAGCCAAAACATTCAGTACTTC; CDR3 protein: CASSPRDSQNIQYF
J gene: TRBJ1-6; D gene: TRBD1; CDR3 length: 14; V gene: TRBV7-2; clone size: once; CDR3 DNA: TGTGCCAGCAGCTTCTACAGGGGGAATTCACCCCTCCACTTT; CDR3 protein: CASSFYRGNSPLHF
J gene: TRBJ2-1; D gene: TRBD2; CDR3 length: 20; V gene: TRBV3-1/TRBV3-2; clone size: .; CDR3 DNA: TGTGCCAGCAGCCAAGAAGGGAGGGTACGGGGTGAATCCTTATACAATGAGCAGTTCTTC; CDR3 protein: CASSQEGRVRGESLYNEQFF
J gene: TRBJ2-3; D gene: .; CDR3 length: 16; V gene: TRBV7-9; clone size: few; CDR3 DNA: TGTGCCAGCAGCGTAGGATCCCCTACTGGCACAGATACGCAGTATTTT; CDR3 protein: CASSVGSPTGTDTQYF
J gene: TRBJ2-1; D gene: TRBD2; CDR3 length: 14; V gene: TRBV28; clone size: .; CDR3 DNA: TGTGCCAGCAGTTCGTCTAGCGGGGTTAATGAGCAGTTCTTC; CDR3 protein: CASSSSSGVNEQFF
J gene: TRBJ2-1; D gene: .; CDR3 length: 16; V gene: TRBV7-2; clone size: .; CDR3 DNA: TGTGCCAGCAGCAAAGCCCCCGGGCCCGGAGGCAATGAGCAGTTCTTC; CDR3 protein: CASSKAPGPGGNEQFF
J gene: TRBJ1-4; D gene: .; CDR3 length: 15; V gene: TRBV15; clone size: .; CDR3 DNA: TGTGCCACCAGCAGAGATGTACAGGGAGATGAAAAACTGTTTTTT; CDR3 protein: CATSRDVQGDEKLFF
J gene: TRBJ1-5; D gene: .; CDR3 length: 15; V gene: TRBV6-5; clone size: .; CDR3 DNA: TGTGCCAGCAGGGGCCGGGACACGGGCAATCAGCCCCAGCATTTT; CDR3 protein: CASRGRDTGNQPQHF
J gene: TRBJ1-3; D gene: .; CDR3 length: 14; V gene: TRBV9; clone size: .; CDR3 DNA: TGTGCCAGCAGCGTAATGAGCTCTGGAAACACCATATATTTT; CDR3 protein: CASSVMSSGNTIYF
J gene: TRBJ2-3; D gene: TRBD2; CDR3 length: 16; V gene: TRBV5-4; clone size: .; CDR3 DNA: TGTGCCAGCAGCGGGGGGACTAGCGTTAGCACAGATACGCAGTATTTT; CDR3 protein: CASSGGTSVSTDTQYF
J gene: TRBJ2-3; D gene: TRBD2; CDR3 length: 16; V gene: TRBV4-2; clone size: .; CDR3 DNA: TGTGCCAGCAGCCATGAGACTAGCGGGAGAAAGGATACGCAGTATTTT; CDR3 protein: CASSHETSGRKDTQYF
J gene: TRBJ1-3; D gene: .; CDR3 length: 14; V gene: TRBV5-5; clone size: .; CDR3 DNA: TGTGCCAGCAGCCTGGACGGCTCTGGAAACACCATATATTTT; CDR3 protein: CASSLDGSGNTIYF
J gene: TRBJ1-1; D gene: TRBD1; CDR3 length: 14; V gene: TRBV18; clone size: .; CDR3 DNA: TGTGCCAGCTCGCCCGGGACAGAGAACACTGAAGCTTTCTTT; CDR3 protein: CASSPGTENTEAFF
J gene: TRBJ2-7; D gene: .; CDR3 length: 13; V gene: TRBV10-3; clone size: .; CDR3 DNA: TGTGCCATCAGTGTCCAGCCGGGGGACGAGCAGTACTTC; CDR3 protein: CAISVQPGDEQYF
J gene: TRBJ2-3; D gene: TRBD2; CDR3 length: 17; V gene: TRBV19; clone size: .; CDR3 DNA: TGTGCCAGTAGTATAGATCGGGGCGGGAGAAGCACAGATACGCAGTATTTT; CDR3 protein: CASSIDRGGRSTDTQYF
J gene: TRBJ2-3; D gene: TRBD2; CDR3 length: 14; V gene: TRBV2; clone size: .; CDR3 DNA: TGTGCCAGCAGTGGCCGCGGGAGTGCAGATACGCAGTATTTT; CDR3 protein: CASSGRGSADTQYF
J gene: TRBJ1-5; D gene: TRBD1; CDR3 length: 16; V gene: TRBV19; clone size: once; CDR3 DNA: TGTGCCAGTAGTACAAGGACAGGGTTGAGAAATCAGCCCCAGCATTTT; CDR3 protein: CASSTRTGLRNQPQHF
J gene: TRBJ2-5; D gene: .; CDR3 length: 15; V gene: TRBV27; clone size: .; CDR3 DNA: TGTGCCAGCAGTTTATTTGCGGGGTCTAGGGAGACCCAGTACTTC; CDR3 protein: CASSLFAGSRETQYF
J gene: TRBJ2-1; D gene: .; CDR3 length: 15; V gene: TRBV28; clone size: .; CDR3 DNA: TGTGCCAGCAGGATACCTGGACAGAACATCAATGAGCAGTTCTTC; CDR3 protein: CASRIPGQNINEQFF
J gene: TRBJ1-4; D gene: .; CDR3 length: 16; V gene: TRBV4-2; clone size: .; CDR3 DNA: TGTGCCAGCAGCCAAGATTTAACCGCGGGTACTGAAAAACTGTTTTTT; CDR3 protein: CASSQDLTAGTEKLFF
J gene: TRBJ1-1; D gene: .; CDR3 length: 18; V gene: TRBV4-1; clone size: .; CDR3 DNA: TGCGCCAGCAGCCAAGGTGCCGGACCGGGGAGGGGGAACACTGAAGCTTTCTTT; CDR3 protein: CASSQGAGPGRGNTEAFF